This TCR beta chain was sequenced in a study of T cell repertoires in cytomegalovirus infection. The wider study: Researchers turned to recently identified HLA-C-restricted CMV epitopes as well as well-studied HLA-B-restricted ones. A matching HLA type, together with CMV infection, was signaled by public TCR beta signatures.

The V end was cut by 1 base, the J end by 5 bases, with 9 bases between. This CDR3 contains 14 residues. This clonotype was seen more than once but under ten times. The antigen remains undetermined. Study-wide results and limits: The cumulative frequency of public TCR beta families distinguished individuals who carried CMV together with the relevant HLA. In two of eight donors, the top clonotype was HLA-C-restricted CMV-specific.

TCRdb redid the calling of the reads with MiXCR, one entry per CDR3 protein. Of approximately 500,000 distinct CDR3 sequences listed, around a third are singletons. The genes are TRBV12-3 or TRBV12-4 and TRBJ1-5; D is ambiguous. The sequence was obtained from a human donor in good health (CMV status not recorded). Some clones in this sample may be carry-over from other donors' samples. The sample consisted of cultured PBMCs, taken from culture after CMV antigen stimulation. The CDR3 nucleotides are TGTGCCAGCAGTTTAGGCTCCGGGGATCAGCCCCAGCATTTT. Amino acid sequence: CASSLGSGDQPQHF.